These 32 T cell receptor beta chains came from one sample sequenced in a study of cytomegalovirus exposure and HLA in healthy donors (dated by TCRdb to about 2017). The library was produced with the immunoSEQ multiplex PCR assay. A mixture of 60 forward primers for TCR Vbeta segments and 13 reverse primers for TCR Jbeta segments was used in the multiplex PCR. As stored in TCRdb, this immuneACCESS dataset retains in-frame rearrangements with V and J assigned. A fraction of the clones does not appear; measured against another copy, unresolved V genes explain less than half of the discrepancy, and the remainder lacks a known reason. The sample table lists approximately 130,000 clones, more than 65% of them with a count of one. Jointly, the top ten make up around 5.8% of the sample. The sequenced sample was PBMCs. These receptors all come from a man younger than 35 in good health and CMV-seropositive.

This chain uses TRBV6-4 with TRBJ2-1, with 8 bases that match TRBD2. This CDR3 has 16 residues. V lost 0 bases, J lost 4 bases, and 5 bases stayed unmatched. CDR1 and CDR2 (germline): MRHNA, SNTAGT. The CDR3 loop is CASSDSLSGGYNEQFF. The DNA of the CDR3 is TGTGCCAGCAGTGACTCGCTGAGCGGGGGATACAATGAGCAGTTCTTC.

The rearrangement uses TRBV19 and TRBJ2-1, with 14 bases that match TRBD2. Germline assignment: CDR1 LNHDA and CDR2 SQIVND (reference sequence). With V trimmed by 10 bases and J by 3 bases, 5 bases remained unmatched. The CDR3 extends over 15 amino acids. The CDR3 reads CATGTSGSFYNEQFF. The CDR3 DNA is TGTGCCACCGGGACTAGCGGGAGTTTCTACAATGAGCAGTTCTTC. Using reference TRBV19 and TRBJ2-1 for the parts outside the CDR3, the full variable domain is DGGITQSPKYLFRKEGQNVTLSCEQNLNHDAMYWYRQDPGQGLRLIYYSQIVNDFQKGDIAEGYSVSREKKESFPLTVTSAQKNPTAFYLCATGTSGSFYNEQFFGPGTRLTVL.

V and J are TRBV7-2 and TRBJ1-4, with a weak D call TRBD1 (6 bases). CDR3 size: 15 residues. The V end was cut by 5 bases, the J end by 3 bases, with 13 bases between. Germline CDR1 is SGHTA and CDR2 is FQGNSA. The CDR3 sequence is CASSPSKGANEKLFF. In DNA form, the CDR3 reads TGTGCCAGCAGCCCGAGTAAGGGGGCTAATGAAAAACTGTTTTTT.

The chain links TRBV29-1 to TRBJ1-1; D might be TRBD1 (5 bases). There are 13 residues in the CDR3. Germline assignment: CDR1 SQVTM and CDR2 ANQGSEA. Trimming pared 4 bases from V and 1 base from J, leaving 10 bases between. DNA for the CDR3: TGCAGCGTTGGGGGGGGAACGAACACTGAAGCTTTCTTT. This codes for CSVGGGTNTEAFF.

V is TRBV30 and J is TRBJ1-4; D not resolved. The germline V and J ends were trimmed by 4 bases and 7 bases, with 13 bases remaining between them. Germline assignment: CDR1 GTSNPN and CDR2 SVGIG (reference sequence). The length of the CDR3 is 13 residues. Here the CDR3 reads CAWTGNWREKLFF. The CDR3 nucleotides read TGTGCCTGGACGGGGAATTGGCGTGAAAAACTGTTTTTT.

The chain links TRBV6-5 to TRBJ2-3; TRBD1 aligns across 7 bases. Germline V gives CDR1 MNHEY, CDR2 SVGAGI. V gave up 6 bases and J gave up 1 base; unmatched junction bases: 4. The CDR3 runs to 14 residues. The CDR3 DNA reads TGTGCCAGCAGACCCGGACAGGGCACAGATACGCAGTATTTT. As protein: CASRPGQGTDTQYF.

This clone has just a few counts. The rearrangement links TRBV11-2 to TRBJ2-1; D might be TRBD2 (5 bases). Looked up from germline, CDR1 is SGHAT and CDR2 is FQNNGV. The CDR3 consists of 13 residues. The V gene lost 4 bases and the J gene lost 9 bases, with 13 bases spanning the gap. The CDR3: CASSSPRDPEQFF. The CDR3 DNA follows: TGTGCCAGCAGCTCCCCCCGGGATCCTGAGCAGTTCTTC.

About this clone: One junction end does not reproduce the germline sequence, and a read error may be involved. This chain links TRBV5-1 with TRBJ2-7; possible D gene TRBD2, 5 bases. Per the germline V gene, CDR1 is SGHRS and CDR2 is YFSETQ. The CDR3 runs to 14 residues. The CDR3 loop reads CASSLPGTTYEQYF. CDR3 sequence (DNA): TGTGCCAGCAGCTTGCCGGGAACGACCTACGAGCAGTACTTC.

J is TRBJ2-3 and V is TRBV7-6; 8 bases are shared with TRBD2. Per germline, CDR1 SGHVS and CDR2 FNYEAQ. This CDR3 is built from 17 residues. V gave up 2 bases and J gave up 4 bases; unmatched junction bases: 11. The CDR3 reads CASSLNPGLVSADTQYF. The CDR3 bases are TGTGCCAGCAGCTTAAATCCGGGACTAGTAAGCGCAGATACGCAGTATTTT.

The chain joins TRBV13 to TRBJ2-3; 10 bases are shared with TRBD2. Germline values: CDR1 PRHDT, CDR2 FYEKMQ (reference sequence). With V trimmed by 5 bases and J by 0 bases, 5 bases remained unmatched. The length of the CDR3 is 16 residues. CDR3: CASSLWTSGSTDTQYF. CDR3 sequence (DNA): TGTGCCAGCAGCCTCTGGACTAGCGGAAGCACAGATACGCAGTATTTT.

This chain uses TRBV28 with TRBJ1-2, with TRBD1 matching over 9 bases. The CDR3 consists of 16 residues. J was trimmed by 3 bases and V by 8 bases; bases with no gene match: 13. Germline-derived CDR1 and CDR2 are MDHEN and SYDVKM. This chain's CDR3 is CASQEGTGKADYGYTF. In nucleotides, the CDR3 is TGTGCCAGCCAGGAAGGGACAGGGAAGGCGGACTATGGCTACACCTTC.

This rearrangement joins TRBV4-1 to TRBJ1-1; tentatively, D is TRBD1 (6 bases). The CDR3 covers 15 residues. V was pared by 4 bases and J by 4 bases, with 16 bases between. The germline gives CDR1 MGHRA, CDR2 YSYEKL. The chain's CDR3 is CASSPIPDRPTEAFF. Here the CDR3 DNA reads TGCGCCAGCAGCCCCATCCCCGACAGGCCCACTGAAGCTTTCTTT.

The V and J genes are TRBV4-1 and TRBJ1-1; a possible D gene is TRBD1 (6 bases). Germline-derived CDR1 and CDR2 are MGHRA and YSYEKL. CDR3 length equals 15 residues. V dropped 4 bases and J dropped 1 base, with 13 bases sitting between them. The CDR3 DNA follows: TGCGCCAGCAGCCTAGGGGGGGGGAAGAACACTGAAGCTTTCTTT. As protein: CASSLGGGKNTEAFF.

J is TRBJ2-7 and V is TRBV2, with D tentatively TRBD1 (6 bases). V was cut by 8 bases and J by 2 bases, with 16 bases left in between. This CDR3 has 14 residues. Germline CDR1 reads SNHLY; CDR2 reads FYNNEI. Written as DNA, the CDR3 is TGTGCCAGCGTGCTCGGACAGCTCCCCTACGAGCAGTACTTC. It encodes CASVLGQLPYEQYF.

The chain has TRBV7-9 and TRBJ2-1; D perhaps matches TRBD2 (5 bases). The CDR3 sequence is 16 residues long. Germline assignment: CDR1 SEHNR and CDR2 FQNEAQ (reference sequence). The V gene lost 5 bases and the J gene lost 5 bases, with 19 bases spanning the gap. CDR3 amino acids: CASSVIRDNLNNEQFF. CDR3 DNA: TGTGCCAGCAGCGTTATCCGGGATAACCTTAACAATGAGCAGTTCTTC.

J is TRBJ2-1 and V is TRBV12-5; 12 nucleotides align to TRBD2. This CDR3 is built from 16 residues. Germline V gene lookup returns CDR1 LGHNT and CDR2 FRNRAP. The V and J ends lost 3 bases and 6 bases, in that order; junction bases with no gene match: 6. CDR3 DNA sequence: TGTGCTAGTGGTTTTCACTCTAGCGGGGGGGGCAATGAGCAGTTCTTC. It specifies CASGFHSSGGGNEQFF.

Concerning this clone itself: This sample includes further DNA sequences coding for the same CDR3. The chain recombines TRBV6-1 with TRBJ1-4, with 8 bases fitting TRBD1. Germline V lookup: CDR1 MNHNS, CDR2 SASEGT. CDR3 size: 14 residues. The V segment lost 6 bases and the J segment 3 bases; nucleotides outside the gene matches: 3. DNA of the CDR3: TGTGCCAGCAGGCTGACAGGGGCTAATGAAAAACTGTTTTTT. Its translation: CASRLTGANEKLFF.

In its sample, this clone was seen a few times. This chain joins TRBV4-1 and TRBJ1-2; D is possibly TRBD1 (5 bases). Per the germline V gene, CDR1 is MGHRA and CDR2 is YSYEKL. V was shortened by 2 bases and J by 6 bases, with 10 bases between the two germline ends. There are 13 residues in the CDR3. CDR3 region: CASSQRAGNGYTF. The CDR3 DNA is TGCGCCAGCAGCCAAAGGGCAGGGAATGGCTACACCTTC.

The chain links TRBV27 to TRBJ2-4; 10 bases map to TRBD2. CDR1 is MNHEY and CDR2 is SMNVEV in the germline V gene (reference sequence). The CDR3 runs to 16 residues. Trimming cost V 5 bases and J 2 bases; bases outside gene matches: 6. The CDR3 region is CASSPRTSGSKNIQYF. The CDR3 coding sequence is TGTGCCAGCAGTCCGCGGACTAGCGGATCCAAAAACATTCAGTACTTC.

This chain's CDR3 is CASSYGELNTEAFF. The CDR3 region has the DNA TGTGCCAGCAGTTACGGGGAGCTGAACACTGAAGCTTTCTTT. The chain links TRBV6-5 to TRBJ1-1; D gene unclear. This CDR3 spans 14 amino acids. V lost 2 bases and J lost 0, with 7 bases in between. Germline V CDR1 and CDR2: MNHEY, SVGAGI.

This clone has just a few counts. The chain links TRBV7-9 to TRBJ1-1, with 7 bases matching TRBD1. Trimming removed 5 bases from V and 1 base from J; junction bases left unmatched: 4. The CDR3 sequence is 14 residues long. Germline V gene lookup returns CDR1 SEHNR and CDR2 FQNEAQ (reference sequence). The CDR3 sequence: CASSPQGRNTEAFF. For the CDR3, the DNA is TGTGCCAGCAGCCCACAGGGGAGGAACACTGAAGCTTTCTTT.

The sample holds one count of this clone. The V call is TRBV6-1, the J call TRBJ2-1; D call uncertain. The germline V and J ends were trimmed by 8 bases and 1 base, with 12 bases remaining between them. The germline V gene encodes CDR1 MNHNS and CDR2 SASEGT. The CDR3 has 14 amino acids. CDR3 DNA: TGTGCCAGCGGCCTAGGCTATTCCTACAATGAGCAGTTCTTC. It specifies CASGLGYSYNEQFF.

The chain uses TRBV5-4 and TRBJ1-2, with D unclear. The CDR3 has 13 amino acids. CDR1 and CDR2 from the germline V gene are SGHNT and YYREEE (reference sequence). Trimming removed 2 bases from V and 7 bases from J, with 12 bases in between. CDR3 protein: CASSFGGLGGYTF. The CDR3 DNA reads TGTGCCAGCAGCTTTGGCGGCCTTGGTGGCTACACCTTC.

CDR3 amino acids: CASSQALGGYSTDTQYF. The DNA for the CDR3 is TGTGCCAGCAGCCAAGCCCTAGGGGGCTACTCCACAGATACGCAGTATTTT. The gene calls are TRBV14 and TRBJ2-3; 7 positions match TRBD1. With V trimmed by 1 base and J by 2 bases, 9 bases remained unmatched. In germline, CDR1 is SGHDN, CDR2 FVKESK. CDR3 length equals 17 residues.

The chain couples TRBV19 to TRBJ2-7; 11 bases are a match to TRBD2. The trim removed 5 bases at V and 4 bases at J, leaving 7 bases unmatched. From germline, CDR1 is LNHDA and CDR2 SQIVND (reference sequence). The CDR3 length is 15 residues. Here the CDR3 DNA reads TGTGCCAGTAGTTACCTAGCGGGGGGATCGTACGAGCAGTACTTC. This gives the protein CASSYLAGGSYEQYF. The variable domain in full, completed from reference TRBV19 and TRBJ2-7, reads DGGITQSPKYLFRKEGQNVTLSCEQNLNHDAMYWYRQDPGQGLRLIYYSQIVNDFQKGDIAEGYSVSREKKESFPLTVTSAQKNPTAFYLCASSYLAGGSYEQYFGPGTRLTVT.

The CDR3, as DNA: TGTGCCAGCAGCCCCGTCAACAGGGAGTTGAGGGTTGAGCAGTTCTTC. Translation gives CASSPVNRELRVEQFF. The rearrangement uses TRBV2 and TRBJ2-1, with TRBD1 as a possible D gene (6 bases). V lost 6 bases, J lost 9 bases, and 24 bases lay in between. CDR1 and CDR2 (germline): SNHLY, FYNNEI. The CDR3 has 16 residues.

This chain joins TRBV13 and TRBJ1-6, with D tentatively TRBD1 (5 bases). Per germline, CDR1 PRHDT and CDR2 FYEKMQ (reference sequence). CDR3 size: 15 residues. Trimming removed 4 bases at V and 10 bases at J, with 17 bases between. The CDR3 sequence is CASSSPLGGNSPLHF. The CDR3 region has the DNA TGTGCCAGCAGCTCACCTTTGGGGGGAAACTCACCCCTCCACTTT.

The rearrangement links TRBV5-8 to TRBJ2-1; no clear D. This CDR3 comprises 14 residues. The V gene lost 4 bases and the J gene lost 6 bases, with 14 bases spanning the gap. Germline-derived CDR1 and CDR2 are SGHTS and YDEGEE. CDR3 residues: CASSRVRQINEQFF. CDR3 bases: TGTGCCAGCAGCCGGGTCCGGCAGATCAATGAGCAGTTCTTC.

The chain is built from TRBV10-3 and TRBJ2-5; D is unclear. The V gene lost 4 bases and the J gene lost 0 bases, with 6 bases spanning the gap. The CDR3 covers 13 residues. CDR1 ENHRY and CDR2 SYGVKD come from the germline V gene. The CDR3 DNA is TGTGCCATCAGTGGCCGGGACCAAGAGACCCAGTACTTC. It specifies CAISGRDQETQYF.

The J gene is TRBJ2-1, the V gene TRBV29-1, with D possibly TRBD2 on 6 matching bases. V was pared by 5 bases and J by 3 bases, with 11 bases between. The CDR3 is 13 amino acids. CDR1 is SQVTM and CDR2 is ANQGSEA in the germline V gene. The CDR3: CSVLTRGYNEQFF. CDR3 DNA sequence: TGCAGCGTTTTGACTAGAGGCTACAATGAGCAGTTCTTC.

This chain joins TRBV28 and TRBJ1-2; the match to TRBD1 covers 9 bases. This CDR3 region has 15 residues. The germline V gene encodes CDR1 MDHEN and CDR2 SYDVKM. V trimming: 5 bases; J trimming: 2 bases; junction bases outside the gene matches: 6. DNA of the CDR3: TGTGCCAGCAGTCCCCTGGGACAGGGAAACTATGGCTACACCTTC. The encoded protein is CASSPLGQGNYGYTF.

J is TRBJ1-2 and V is TRBV6-5, with D hard to call. CDR1 and CDR2 from the germline V gene are MNHEY and SVGAGI. The CDR3 has 12 residues. Trimming removed 6 bases from V and 8 bases from J, with 13 bases in between. CDR3 amino acids: CASSSEEEGYTF. The CDR3 coding sequence is TGTGCCAGCAGCTCAGAAGAGGAGGGCTACACCTTC.